Listed below are T cell receptor beta chains from one sample, sequenced in a study of blood T cell repertoires in COVID-19. Sequenced by immunoSEQ multiplex PCR; TCRdb stores in-frame clones only, minus some. Counted here are about 320,000 clones, 90% occurring once; the ten biggest clones make up 3.9%. The specimen sequenced was PBMCs or T cells enriched from blood (not recorded which). These receptors came from a woman aged 25 to 39 who had been exposed to COVID-19. CDR3s include the opening cysteine and the closing phenylalanine or tryptophan. D genes are given only for firm matches. Clone size is shown for a subset of rows, as once, few, many or a class of expanded clone.

J | D | V | size | DNA | CDR3
TRBJ1-1 | TRBD1 | TRBV30 | - | TGTGCCTGGACAGAACAGGGGCCCCGGCCTGAAGCTTTCTTT | CAWTEQGPRPEAFF
TRBJ1-2 | TRBD1 | TRBV9 | - | TGTGCCAGCACCCCCGGACAGGGAAACAACTATGGCTACACCTTC | CASTPGQGNNYGYTF
TRBJ1-2 | TRBD1 | TRBV2 | - | TGTGCCAGTGTTAGATTTCAGGGGGCTAACTATGGCTACACCTTC | CASVRFQGANYGYTF
TRBJ1-4 | - | TRBV4-2 | - | TGTGCCAGCAGCCCCGGTTCGCAGGTCACTAATGAAAAACTGTTTTTT | CASSPGSQVTNEKLFF
TRBJ2-1 | TRBD2 | TRBV11-3 | - | TGTGCCAGCAGCGTCGGGACTAGCGGTGAGCAGTTCTTC | CASSVGTSGEQFF
TRBJ2-7 | TRBD2 | TRBV30 | - | TGTGCCTGGAGTCACCAGTGGGGGGGCGAGCAGTACTTC | CAWSHQWGGEQYF
TRBJ1-5 | - | TRBV4-1 | - | TGCGCCAGCAGCCAAGGTTGGGGAGGGAGGCAGCCCCAGCATTTT | CASSQGWGGRQPQHF
TRBJ2-1 | TRBD2 | TRBV4-1 | - | TGCGCCAGCAGCCCCATGCCTCTACTAGCGGGGGGGAATGTAAATGAGCAGTTCTTC | CASSPMPLLAGGNVNEQFF
TRBJ1-6 | TRBD1 | TRBV5-4 | - | TGTGCCAGCAGCTTGGGGGGCGGACAGGTGTATAATTCACCCCTCCACTTT | CASSLGGGQVYNSPLHF
TRBJ2-7 | TRBD1 | TRBV25-1 | - | TGTGCCAGCAGTGGATCCGGGACAGGGCCCATCTACGAGCAGTACTTC | CASSGSGTGPIYEQYF
TRBJ2-5 | TRBD2 | TRBV24-1 | - | TGTGCCACCAGTGACCAACGGGGGGGGAAGACCCAGTACTTC | CATSDQRGGKTQYF
TRBJ2-1 | - | TRBV6-5 | once | TGTGCCAGCATGAGGAGGGGGGGCAATGAGCAGTTCTTC | CASMRRGGNEQFF
TRBJ2-2 | - | TRBV12-3/TRBV12-4 | few | TGTGCCAGCGCCAGGGGCACCGGGGAGCTGTTTTTT | CASARGTGELFF
TRBJ1-5 | - | TRBV5-1 | many | TGCGCCAGCAGCTTGGGGGCAGAAGAAAATCAGCCCCAGCATTTT | CASSLGAEENQPQHF
TRBJ2-7 | TRBD2 | TRBV3-1/TRBV3-2 | - | TGTGCCAGCAGCCCGACTAGCGGGTGGCCTGCCGAGCAGTACTTC | CASSPTSGWPAEQYF
TRBJ1-6 | - | TRBV20-1 | once | TGCAGTGCTAGTCTTGGAGTCAGGGGCAGTTCACCCCTCCACTTT | CSASLGVRGSSPLHF
TRBJ1-2 | - | TRBV7-6 | - | TGTGCCACCTCTAGGTCCGCGACTCCGTCTAACTATGGCTACACCTTC | CATSRSATPSNYGYTF
TRBJ2-4 | TRBD1 | TRBV28 | - | TGTGCCAGCAGTCTAACAGGGGGAAGGAACATTCAGTACTTC | CASSLTGGRNIQYF
TRBJ2-7 | - | TRBV5-1 | - | TGCGCCAGCAGCTTCCGGGAGTCCTACGAGCAGTACTTC | CASSFRESYEQYF
TRBJ1-2 | TRBD1 | TRBV5-6 | - | TGTGCCAGCAGCCGGACAGGGGCCCCTAACTATGGCTACACCTTC | CASSRTGAPNYGYTF
TRBJ2-5 | - | TRBV9 | once | TGTGCCAGCAGCGTAGGGGCAGGGGGGTTCGAGACCCAGTACTTC | CASSVGAGGFETQYF
TRBJ1-5 | - | TRBV7-8 | - | TGTGCCAGCAGCTTAATCCAGGGCCAAAGGCCCCAGCATTTT | CASSLIQGQRPQHF